This TCR beta chain was sequenced during a study of blood T cell repertoires in COVID-19. Study information: The United States, Italy and Spain supplied acute and convalescent COVID-19 samples.

TCRdb keeps only in-frame clones here, not all; method: immunoSEQ multiplex PCR. The repertoire holds about 100,000 clones, 92% seen once, with around 5.8% in the top ten. This CDR3 spans 15 amino acids. Looked up from germline, CDR1 is MDHEN and CDR2 is SYDVKM. V lost 9 bases, J lost 1 base, and 17 bases lay in between. Sequenced input: peripheral blood. This TCR was recovered from a man aged 50 to 59 with active COVID-19. The chain carries TRBV28 and TRBJ2-3; D is unclear. DNA of the CDR3: TGTGCCAGTGCTTCGGTCGGTGGAGGCACAGATACGCAGTATTTT. Translation gives CASASVGGGTDTQYF.